This T cell receptor beta chain was obtained from a study of shared clonotypes between healthy human individuals. General study findings and limits: Naive CD4 clonotypes were shared across several donors at about 5.2%. As a rule, naive subsets had a larger estimated richness than memory subsets.

It was CD45RO-negative cells, positively selected for CCR7, that made up naive CD8 cells, with terminally differentiated effector memory CD45RA+ cells excluded. The J segment lost 6 bases and the V segment lost 1 base, leaving 12 bases of the junction unmatched. Germline loops: CDR1 SQVTM, CDR2 ANQGSEA. The CDR3 consists of 15 residues. In the case of this clone: Antigen: not known.

Genomic DNA of each subset was evenly split across several immunoSEQ plates. Assay used: immunoSEQ multiplex PCR; TCRdb lists only in-frame clones, some missing. Of approximately 1.9 million clones in the sample, about 93% were seen once. This receptor was obtained from a man aged 18 to 35 in good health. Some clones in this sample may be carry-over from other donors' samples. This chain links TRBV29-1 with TRBJ2-7, with 7 bases matching TRBD1. Input material: naive CD8+ T cells from PBMCs. CDR3 in DNA: TGCAGCGTTGAAGTCCACACAGGGGAAGTGGGCGAGCAGTACTTC. Protein sequence: CSVEVHTGEVGEQYF.